The entry that follows covers one TCR beta chain sequence. Antigen: not known. This PCR relied on a set of 60 Vbeta primers and 13 Jbeta primers. The table came from immunoSEQ multiplex PCR; TCRdb's copy has only in-frame clones and leaves some out. The sample comprises 170,000 or so clones, 75% to 90% of which are singletons, and about 1.6% rests with the top ten. The record originates from a study of cytomegalovirus exposure and HLA in healthy donors. Germline CDR1 reads KGHSH; CDR2 reads LQKENI. V lost 2 bases and J lost 0, with 16 bases in between. The CDR3 runs to 17 residues. Study-level findings and limits: Earlier findings revealed that most TCR beta V segments proved productive either about 87% or about 30% of the time.

Sequenced input: PBMCs. The TCR comes from a man aged 50 to 59 in good health and CMV-seronegative. The chain uses TRBV18 and TRBJ1-2, with D possibly being TRBD1 (5 bases). CDR3 nucleotides: TGTGCCAGCTCACCAGGGGCAGGGTCCCCAGCTAACTATGGCTACACCTTC. As protein: CASSPGAGSPANYGYTF.